Following are 14 T cell receptor beta chains from one sample sequenced in a study of OX40 agonist ivuxolimab in advanced cancers. Method: immunoSEQ multiplex PCR; TCRdb's copy keeps in-frame clones and lacks some. The data contain some 95,000 clones, about 91% of them seen just once; the ten biggest clones take up 0.51%. The source was CD4+ or CD8+ T cells sorted from blood, collected in a trial of the OX40 agonist ivuxolimab. These receptors were taken from an adult with an advanced solid tumor such as melanoma, head and neck, liver or kidney cancer.

V is TRBV6-5 and J is TRBJ1-1; D gene unclear. V lost 2 bases, J lost 4 bases, and 11 bases lay in between. Germline V gene sequence: CDR1 MNHEY, CDR2 SVGAGI. The CDR3 spans 14 residues. CDR3 sequence (DNA): TGTGCCAGCAGTTACAACCGGGAGAGCACTGAAGCTTTCTTT. Its translation is CASSYNRESTEAFF.

This clone was counted only a few times. This chain joins TRBV2 and TRBJ1-1; D call uncertain. The CDR3 runs to 14 residues. Germline CDR1 is SNHLY and CDR2 is FYNNEI. Trimming removed 2 bases from V and 1 base from J, with 8 bases in between. The CDR3 protein is CASSENRQNTEAFF. CDR3 bases: TGTGCCAGCAGTGAAAATCGACAGAACACTGAAGCTTTCTTT.

This clone was detected once. The CDR3 loop is CSVGVPGQGAGGELFF. The CDR3 DNA sequence: TGCAGCGTTGGTGTCCCGGGACAGGGGGCTGGCGGGGAGCTGTTTTTT. The V call is TRBV29-1, the J call TRBJ2-2, with 12 bases aligning to TRBD1. This CDR3 is built from 16 residues. V lost 4 bases, J lost 7 bases, and 10 bases stayed unmatched. Germline V gene sequence: CDR1 SQVTM, CDR2 ANQGSEA.

The rearrangement uses TRBV30 and TRBJ1-1; the D is unclear. Trimming stripped 0 bases from V and 4 bases from J, with 9 bases between. The CDR3 runs to 13 residues. Germline CDR1 is GTSNPN and CDR2 is SVGIG (reference sequence). The CDR3 sequence: CAWSVPRVTEAFF. The CDR3 DNA is TGTGCCTGGAGTGTACCAAGGGTCACTGAAGCTTTCTTT.

The chain uses TRBV14 and TRBJ2-3, with a weak D call TRBD2 (6 bases). Trimming took off 1 base at V and 7 bases at J, with 12 bases between the two ends. This CDR3 region has 14 residues. Per germline, CDR1 SGHDN and CDR2 FVKESK. CDR3 DNA sequence: TGTGCCAGCAGCCAAGGCCCTGGGGGGTATACGCAGTATTTT. Amino acids: CASSQGPGGYTQYF.

This clone has a single count. The rearrangement links TRBV9 to TRBJ2-1; 15 bases agree with TRBD2. Germline values: CDR1 SGDLS, CDR2 YYNGEE. With V trimmed by 0 bases and J by 0 bases, 4 bases remained unmatched. This CDR3 spans 19 amino acids. The CDR3 protein is CASSVAGTSGGSSYNEQFF. CDR3 sequence (DNA): TGTGCCAGCAGCGTAGCTGGGACTAGCGGGGGGAGCTCCTACAATGAGCAGTTCTTC.

The genes are TRBV6-1 and TRBJ1-5, with no clear D. Between the trimmed V and J ends, which lost 4 bases and 2 bases, there was a span of 12 bases. Per the germline V gene, CDR1 is MNHNS and CDR2 is SASEGT. The CDR3 is 15 residues long. Here the CDR3 reads CASSGSGMGNQPQHF. Here the CDR3 DNA reads TGTGCCAGCAGTGGTTCAGGTATGGGCAATCAGCCCCAGCATTTT.

The chain employs TRBV11-3 and TRBJ2-1, with D possibly matching TRBD2 (6 bases). Germline values: CDR1 SGHNT, CDR2 YENEEA. This CDR3 contains 14 residues. Between the trimmed V and J ends, which lost 5 bases and 8 bases, there was a span of 16 bases. CDR3 amino acids: CASSARGAGDEQFF. CDR3 nucleotide sequence: TGTGCCAGCAGCGCGCGGGGCGCCGGGGATGAGCAGTTCTTC. Full variable domain (missing parts from reference TRBV11-3 and TRBJ2-1): EAGVVQSPRYKIIEKKQPVAFWCNPISGHNTLYWYLQNLGQGPELLIRYENEEAVDDSQLPKDRFSAERLKGVDSTLKIQPAELGDSAVYLCASSARGAGDEQFFGPGTRLTVL.

The genes are TRBV7-8 and TRBJ2-7; D uncertain. The CDR3 is 13 residues long. From germline, CDR1 is SGHVS and CDR2 FQNEAQ. Between the trimmed V and J ends, which lost 3 bases and 3 bases, there was a span of 9 bases. CDR3 amino acids: CASSFGSLYEQYF. In DNA form, the CDR3 reads TGTGCCAGCAGCTTTGGGTCGCTCTACGAGCAGTACTTC.

This sequence joins TRBV7-2 and TRBJ2-1; D uncertain. This CDR3 contains 12 residues. The V end lost 5 bases, the J end lost 9 bases, and 11 bases lay between the germline ends. Germline V lookup: CDR1 SGHTA, CDR2 FQGNSA. This CDR3 reads CASSLYSAEQFF. The CDR3, as DNA: TGTGCCAGCAGCCTATACAGTGCTGAGCAGTTCTTC.

V usage is TRBV19 and J usage is TRBJ1-3, with 7 bases aligning to TRBD1. Losses at the gene ends were 7 bases for V and 0 bases for J; bases not matched to a gene: 12. The CDR3 sequence is 17 residues long. CDR1 and CDR2 from the germline V gene are LNHDA and SQIVND (reference sequence). Here the CDR3 reads CASNLRQGGLSGNTIYF. In DNA form, the CDR3 reads TGTGCCAGTAACCTTCGACAGGGCGGACTCTCTGGAAACACCATATATTTT.

J is TRBJ1-1 and V is TRBV30, with TRBD1 as a possible D gene (6 bases). Trimming removed 4 bases from V and 3 bases from J, with 6 bases in between. Germline CDR1 GTSNPN, CDR2 SVGIG (reference sequence). The length of the CDR3 is 11 residues. The CDR3 region has the DNA TGTGCCTGGACAGGGGACACTGAAGCTTTCTTT. Amino acids: CAWTGDTEAFF.

CDR3 in amino acids: CASSFGLAADTQYF. For the CDR3, the DNA is TGCGCCAGCAGCTTCGGACTAGCGGCAGATACGCAGTATTTT. The chain couples TRBV5-1 to TRBJ2-3; 10 nucleotides agree with TRBD2. V shed 2 bases, J shed 4 bases, and the junction held 1 base outside the gene matches. The CDR3 runs 14 residues. The V gene's germline CDR1 is SGHRS and CDR2 YFSETQ. The full variable domain, in which reference TRBV5-1 and TRBJ2-3 provide the parts outside the CDR3, is KAGVTQTPRYLIKTRGQQVTLSCSPISGHRSVSWYQQTPGQGLQFLFEYFSETQRNKGNFPGRFSGRQFSNSRSEMNVSTLELGDSALYLCASSFGLAADTQYFGPGTRLTVL.

The V gene is TRBV6-6, the J gene TRBJ2-5, with a possible D match to TRBD1 (6 bases). Germline-derived CDR1 and CDR2 are MNHNY and SVGAGI (reference sequence). This CDR3 spans 14 amino acids. With 0 bases removed from V and 1 base from J, the gap between germline ends came to 6 bases. The CDR3 protein is CASSYSQGQETQYF. DNA of the CDR3: TGTGCCAGCAGTTACTCACAGGGCCAAGAGACCCAGTACTTC.